The 2 T cell receptor beta chains presented below share a single source sample, sequenced in a study of beta chain features in type 1 diabetes. Of the isolated RNA, all was reverse transcribed, and so the sequenced material was expressed TCRB transcripts. The table came from immunoSEQ multiplex PCR; TCRdb's copy has only in-frame clones and leaves some out. Altogether about 160,000 clones are present, just over 9% being singletons, with the ten largest covering 2% to 2.5%. Sequencing was performed on central memory CD4+ T cells from blood. All receptors derive from a woman younger than 35 in good health.

J is TRBJ2-1 and V is TRBV7-9, with D possibly being TRBD2 (5 bases). Germline CDR1 reads SEHNR; CDR2 reads FQNEAQ (reference sequence). Trimming left V 7 bases short and J 5 bases short, with 15 bases between. The CDR3 has 14 residues. The CDR3 region has the DNA TGTGCCAGCAACCAGCGGACCATTAACAATGAGCAGTTCTTC. Translating it yields CASNQRTINNEQFF. Together with reference TRBV7-9 and TRBJ2-1, the CDR3 gives the full variable domain: DTGVSQNPRHKITKRGQNVTFRCDPISEHNRLYWYRQTLGQGPEFLTYFQNEAQLEKSRLLSDRFSAERPKGSFSTLEIQRTEQGDSAMYLCASNQRTINNEQFFGPGTRLTVL.

The V and J genes are TRBV25-1 and TRBJ1-2; 9 positions agree with TRBD1. The ends lost 3 bases at V and 7 bases at J; junction bases unmatched: 9. The CDR3 has 15 amino acids. Germline V gene sequence: CDR1 MGHDK, CDR2 SYGVNS. The DNA of the CDR3 is TGTGCCAGCAGTGAGAGGTTGGGACAGGGCCTTGGCTACACCTTC. Translating it yields CASSERLGQGLGYTF.